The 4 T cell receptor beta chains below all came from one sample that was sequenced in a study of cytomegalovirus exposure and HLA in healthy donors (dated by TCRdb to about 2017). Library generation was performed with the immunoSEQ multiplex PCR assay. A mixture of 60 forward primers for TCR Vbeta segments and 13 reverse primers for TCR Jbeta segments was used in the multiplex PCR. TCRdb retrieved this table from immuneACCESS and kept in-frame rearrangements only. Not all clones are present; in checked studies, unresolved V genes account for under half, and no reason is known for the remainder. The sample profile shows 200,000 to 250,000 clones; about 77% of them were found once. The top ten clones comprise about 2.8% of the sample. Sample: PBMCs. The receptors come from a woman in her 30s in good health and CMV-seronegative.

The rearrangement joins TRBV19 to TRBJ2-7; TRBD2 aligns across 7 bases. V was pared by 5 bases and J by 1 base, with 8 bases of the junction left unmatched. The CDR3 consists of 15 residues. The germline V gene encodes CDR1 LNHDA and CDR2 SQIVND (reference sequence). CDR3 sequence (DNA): TGTGCCAGTAGTGGGTGGCTAGCGGATTCCTACGAGCAGTACTTC. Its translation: CASSGWLADSYEQYF.

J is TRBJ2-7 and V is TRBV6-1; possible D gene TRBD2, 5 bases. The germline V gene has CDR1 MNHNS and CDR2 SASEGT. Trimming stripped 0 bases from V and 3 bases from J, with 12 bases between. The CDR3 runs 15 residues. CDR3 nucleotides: TGTGCCAGCAGTGAAGCGGCAGGACTTTTCTACGAGCAGTACTTC. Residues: CASSEAAGLFYEQYF.

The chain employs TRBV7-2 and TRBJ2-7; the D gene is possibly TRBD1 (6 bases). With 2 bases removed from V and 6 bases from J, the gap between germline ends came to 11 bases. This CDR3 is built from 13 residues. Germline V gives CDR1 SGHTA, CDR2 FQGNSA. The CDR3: CASSLPSGVEQYF. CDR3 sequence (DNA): TGTGCCAGCAGCTTACCCTCAGGGGTCGAGCAGTACTTC.

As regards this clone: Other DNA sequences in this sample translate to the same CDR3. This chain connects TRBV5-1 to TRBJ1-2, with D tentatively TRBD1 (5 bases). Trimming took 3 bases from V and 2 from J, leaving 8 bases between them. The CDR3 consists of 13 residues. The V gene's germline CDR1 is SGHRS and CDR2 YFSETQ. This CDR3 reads CASSSGGNYGYTF. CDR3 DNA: TGCGCCAGCAGCTCCGGGGGGAACTATGGCTACACCTTC.